A single sample gave rise to the 20 T cell receptor beta chains below, sequenced in a study of T-cell memory formation after mild COVID-19. Via MiXCR, TCRdb re-called the 5' RACE reads, giving one row per CDR3 protein. The sample has about 57,000 distinct CDR3 sequences; 12% are singletons. Sequencing was carried out using PBMCs or a T cell subset sorted from them (not recorded which). These receptors were collected from a man between 18 and 35 years old who had mild COVID-19 (a few samples of this study predate the infection). Cell type and time point are not known.

This chain joins TRBV2 and TRBJ1-2, with D perhaps matching TRBD1 (5 bases). Germline assignment: CDR1 SNHLY and CDR2 FYNNEI. The length of the CDR3 is 11 residues. Trimming cost V 10 bases and J 12 bases, with 18 bases left between them. This CDR3 reads CATSYGGYDTF. The CDR3 DNA follows: TGTGCCACCTCATACGGGGGGTATGACACCTTC.

The J gene is TRBJ2-7, the V gene TRBV6-5; 11 bases align to TRBD1. Germline CDR1 reads MNHEY; CDR2 reads SVGAGI. The CDR3 has 17 amino acids. The V and J ends lost 4 bases and 0 bases, in that order; junction bases with no gene match: 8. CDR3 sequence: CASSSDRGRRSSYEQYF. The CDR3 DNA is TGTGCCAGCAGTTCGGACAGGGGGCGCAGGAGCTCCTACGAGCAGTACTTC.

This clonotype appeared many times. The rearrangement links TRBV7-9 to TRBJ2-7, with 8 bases lining up with TRBD1. The CDR3 spans 17 residues. The junction had 16 bases not matched to a gene; V was cut back by 5 bases and J by 4 bases. In germline, CDR1 is SEHNR, CDR2 FQNEAQ (reference sequence). CDR3 bases: TGTGCCAGCAGCCCAGCGGTCCGGCCAGGGGGCTCGTACGAGCAGTACTTC. Translation gives CASSPAVRPGGSYEQYF.

The chain links TRBV6-5 to TRBJ1-5; D uncertain. The germline gives CDR1 MNHEY, CDR2 SVGAGI. The V end lost 6 bases, the J end lost 4 bases, and 10 bases lay between the germline ends. The CDR3 has 13 residues. The CDR3 nucleotides read TGTGCCAGCAGAAACGGGTTGAATCAGCCCCAGCATTTT. Residues: CASRNGLNQPQHF.

This clonotype has a count of ten or more. The rearrangement joins TRBV5-1 to TRBJ2-7; perhaps TRBD1 as D (6 bases). Trimming took 4 bases from V and 5 from J, leaving 19 bases between them. Germline-derived CDR1 and CDR2 are SGHRS and YFSETQ. This CDR3 has 15 amino acids. This chain's CDR3 is CASSRRVGASHEQYF. DNA for the CDR3: TGCGCCAGCAGCCGCAGGGTGGGGGCGAGCCACGAGCAGTACTTC.

This clonotype was detected a few times. This chain connects TRBV2 to TRBJ2-3, with TRBD2 matching over 12 bases. V shed 6 bases and J 5 bases; nucleotides not matched to a gene: 15. This CDR3 is 18 amino acids long. CDR1 and CDR2 (germline): SNHLY, FYNNEI. The CDR3 spells CASSRGLAGLRGRDTQYF. The CDR3 coding sequence is TGTGCCAGCAGCCGGGGACTAGCGGGCCTAAGAGGACGAGATACGCAGTATTTT.

In this sample, this clonotype turned up a few times. This chain uses TRBV28 with TRBJ1-4; TRBD1 agrees at 9 bases. The germline gives CDR1 MDHEN, CDR2 SYDVKM. After removal of 5 bases from V and 5 bases from J, the junction contained 6 bases not matched to a gene. The CDR3 consists of 15 residues. For the CDR3, the DNA is TGTGCCAGCAGTCTCAACAGGGGGCGGAATGAAAAACTGTTTTTT. This translates into CASSLNRGRNEKLFF. The entire variable domain, with the rest obtained from reference TRBV28 and TRBJ1-4, is as follows: DVKVTQSSRYLVKRTGEKVFLECVQDMDHENMFWYRQDPGLGLRLIYFSYDVKMKEKGDIPEGYSVSREKKERFSLILESASTNQTSMYLCASSLNRGRNEKLFFGSGTQLSVL.

This clonotype was observed at least ten times. This chain uses TRBV4-1 with TRBJ2-7, with D hard to call. The V end was cut by 0 bases, the J end by 3 bases, with 6 bases between. The CDR3 is 13 residues long. Per germline, CDR1 MGHRA and CDR2 YSYEKL. The CDR3 region has the DNA TGCGCCAGCAGCCAAGAGGCCAGCTACGAGCAGTACGTC. Translating gives CASSQEASYEQYV.

There are many counts of this clonotype. The chain links TRBV11-2 to TRBJ2-5; perhaps D is TRBD1 or TRBD2 (5 bases each). The CDR3 runs 15 residues. Trimming stripped 2 bases from V and 1 base from J, with 11 bases between. Germline-derived CDR1 and CDR2 are SGHAT and FQNNGV. CDR3 sequence (DNA): TGTGCCAGCAGCTTATTTCCGGGACCCCAAGAGACCCAGTACTTC. Protein sequence: CASSLFPGPQETQYF. The full variable domain, rest sourced from reference TRBV11-2 and TRBJ2-5, is EAGVAQSPRYKIIEKRQSVAFWCNPISGHATLYWYQQILGQGPKLLIQFQNNGVVDDSQLPKDRFSAERLKGVDSTLKIQPAKLEDSAVYLCASSLFPGPQETQYFGPGTRLLVL.

The DNA of the CDR3 is TGTGCCAGCAGCTCAACTTCACAGGGCAATGAGCAGTTCTTC. Translating gives CASSSTSQGNEQFF. This chain uses TRBV7-8 with TRBJ2-1, with a tentative D call TRBD1 (6 bases). This CDR3 is 14 amino acids long. The germline V gene has CDR1 SGHVS and CDR2 FQNEAQ. V shed 4 bases and J shed 6 bases, with 13 bases lying between them.

This clonotype has just a few counts. The chain has TRBV5-4 and TRBJ2-7, with D possibly TRBD1 on 6 matching bases. Per the germline V gene, CDR1 is SGHNT and CDR2 is YYREEE (reference sequence). V was pared by 2 bases and J by 7 bases, with 19 bases between. The CDR3 runs 15 residues. The DNA of the CDR3 is TGTGCCAGCAGCTTCCTCGGGACACAGGGTAGGGAGCAGTACTTC. Protein: CASSFLGTQGREQYF.

This clonotype turned up a few times. This chain connects TRBV11-2 to TRBJ2-7; 8 nucleotides match TRBD1. The CDR3 loop spans 13 amino acids. Germline CDR1 reads SGHAT; CDR2 reads FQNNGV. With 4 bases clipped from V and 6 bases from J, the junction kept 5 bases outside the gene matches. The CDR3 DNA reads as TGTGCCAGCAGCTCGACAGGGGTCGGCGAGCAGTACGTC. Protein product: CASSSTGVGEQYV.

This clonotype showed up many times. The V call is TRBV12-3 or TRBV12-4, the J call TRBJ2-7; D is ambiguous. V was cut by 3 bases and J by 2 bases, with 8 bases left in between. The CDR3 has 13 amino acids. CDR3 sequence: CASSFLETYEQYF. CDR3 coding DNA: TGTGCCAGCAGTTTCTTGGAAACCTACGAGCAGTACTTC.

The genes are TRBV20-1 and TRBJ1-1; the D is unclear. This CDR3 is built from 11 residues. V lost 5 bases and J lost 8, with 12 bases in between. CDR1 and CDR2 (germline): DFQATT, SNEGSKA (reference sequence). The CDR3 spells CSAQHGVEAFF. The CDR3 coding sequence is TGCAGTGCTCAACACGGAGTAGAAGCTTTCTTT.

This clonotype was picked up many times. This chain connects TRBV20-1 to TRBJ2-1; 8 positions agree with TRBD2. The germline V gene has CDR1 DFQATT and CDR2 SNEGSKA (reference sequence). The junction had 4 bases not matched to a gene; V was cut back by 3 bases and J by 9 bases. The CDR3 loop spans 12 amino acids. This chain's CDR3 is CSASRTSLEQFF. The CDR3 region has the DNA TGCAGTGCTAGTAGGACTAGCCTTGAGCAGTTCTTC.

This clonotype has only a few counts. The V and J genes are TRBV20-1 and TRBJ1-2, with 9 bases lining up with TRBD1. Germline lookup yields CDR1 DFQATT and CDR2 SNEGSKA (reference sequence). The CDR3 covers 12 residues. V lost 6 bases to trimming and J lost 7 bases; unmatched junction nucleotides: 6. DNA for the CDR3: TGCAGTGCAATACAGGGGGCAGGTGGCTACACCTTC. It is translated as CSAIQGAGGYTF.

This clonotype was seen only a few times. This chain joins TRBV7-2 and TRBJ2-1; D gene ambiguous. The germline V gene has CDR1 SGHTA and CDR2 FQGNSA. This CDR3 comprises 13 residues. Trimming removed 8 bases from V and 6 bases from J, with 14 bases in between. The CDR3: CASRPVGVNEQFF. In DNA form, the CDR3 reads TGTGCCAGCCGTCCGGTTGGGGTCAATGAGCAGTTCTTC.

This clonotype was counted only a few times. V and J are TRBV12-3 or TRBV12-4 and TRBJ2-1, with D unresolved. Deletions cut 6 bases from V and 3 bases from J, with 12 bases between. The length of the CDR3 is 14 residues. CDR3 residues: CASSYISGYNEQFF. CDR3 nucleotide sequence: TGTGCCAGCAGCTACATTTCGGGCTACAATGAGCAGTTCTTC.

This clonotype was recorded a few times. The chain recombines TRBV29-1 with TRBJ1-1, with D tentatively TRBD1 (5 bases). The CDR3 loop spans 15 amino acids. V lost 7 bases to trimming and J lost 1 base, with 19 bases between them. The germline V gene encodes CDR1 SQVTM and CDR2 ANQGSEA. The CDR3 loop is CSGRAPAGRNTEAFF. In DNA, the CDR3 is TGCAGCGGCCGGGCACCGGCAGGGAGGAACACTGAAGCTTTCTTT.

This clonotype was picked up many times. The chain joins TRBV11-3 to TRBJ2-2; 7 bases are a match to TRBD2. The CDR3 is made up of 13 amino acids. The ends lost 5 bases at V and 4 bases at J; junction bases unmatched: 1. Germline values: CDR1 SGHNT, CDR2 YENEEA. In DNA, the CDR3 is TGTGCCAGCAGCCTAGCGGTCACCGGGGAGCTGTTTTTT. As protein: CASSLAVTGELFF.